This is a list of T cell receptor beta chains from one sample in a study of CD8 T cells in ankylosing spondylitis. TCRdb redid the calling of the 5' RACE reads with MiXCR, one entry per CDR3 protein. The sample contains some 130,000 distinct CDR3 sequences, 5.5% to 7.5% of which appear only once. Sequenced: blood, either unsorted or a sorted T cell fraction (not recorded which). The receptors here all came from a female donor with ankylosing spondylitis or in good health (not recorded which). Each CDR3 is given with its conserved first and last residue. D genes are given only for firm matches. Clone size is shown for a subset of rows, as once, few, many or a class of expanded clone.

j_call: TRBJ2-3; clone_size: many; cdr3_length: 14; d_call: .; v_call: TRBV29-1; cdr3_nt: TGCAGCGTTGCAAAAGGGACGGGCACAGATACGCAGTATTTT; cdr3_aa: CSVAKGTGTDTQYF
j_call: TRBJ2-7; clone_size: many; cdr3_length: 19; d_call: .; v_call: TRBV5-1; cdr3_nt: TGCGCCAGCAGCTTGGCAATGTGGGTCCCTGAGACTCGCTCCCACGAGCAGTACTTC; cdr3_aa: CASSLAMWVPETRSHEQYF
j_call: TRBJ1-5; clone_size: .; cdr3_length: 16; d_call: .; v_call: TRBV20-1; cdr3_nt: TGCAGTGCTCTCTCGGGGGGGCCATCCCCCAATCAGCCCCAGCATTTT; cdr3_aa: CSALSGGPSPNQPQHF
j_call: TRBJ1-1; clone_size: .; cdr3_length: 15; d_call: TRBD1; v_call: TRBV12-3/TRBV12-4; cdr3_nt: TGTGCCAGCAGTGCATACACAGGGGATAACACTGAAGCTTTCTTT; cdr3_aa: CASSAYTGDNTEAFF
j_call: TRBJ1-1; clone_size: .; cdr3_length: 14; d_call: .; v_call: TRBV13; cdr3_nt: TGTGCCAGCAGATTGGGCCTTGGGAGCACTGAAGCTTTCTTT; cdr3_aa: CASRLGLGSTEAFF
j_call: TRBJ1-3; clone_size: many; cdr3_length: 14; d_call: .; v_call: TRBV7-9; cdr3_nt: TGTGCCAGCCAACGGTTAAACTCTGGAAACACCATATATTTT; cdr3_aa: CASQRLNSGNTIYF
j_call: TRBJ1-6; clone_size: many; cdr3_length: 15; d_call: .; v_call: TRBV5-1; cdr3_nt: TGCGCCAGCAGCTTGACAGGGCGTTATAATTCACCCCTCCACTTT; cdr3_aa: CASSLTGRYNSPLHF
j_call: TRBJ2-7; clone_size: few; cdr3_length: 12; d_call: .; v_call: TRBV6-2/TRBV6-3; cdr3_nt: TGTGCCAGCACCGGGGGCTCCTACGAGCAGTACTTC; cdr3_aa: CASTGGSYEQYF
j_call: TRBJ2-3; clone_size: .; cdr3_length: 18; d_call: TRBD1; v_call: TRBV11-2; cdr3_nt: TGTGCCAGCAGCTTATTGGGGACAGGGCTTGGTAGCACAGATACGCAGTATTTT; cdr3_aa: CASSLLGTGLGSTDTQYF
j_call: TRBJ2-7; clone_size: many; cdr3_length: 14; d_call: TRBD1; v_call: TRBV12-3/TRBV12-4; cdr3_nt: TGTGCCAGCAGTTCCTCCGGGACAGACTACGAGCAGTACTTC; cdr3_aa: CASSSSGTDYEQYF
j_call: TRBJ2-3; clone_size: many; cdr3_length: 16; d_call: TRBD1; v_call: TRBV4-2; cdr3_nt: TGTGCCAGCAGCCATGTGGGACAGGGAGGCACAGATACGCAGTATTTT; cdr3_aa: CASSHVGQGGTDTQYF
j_call: TRBJ2-7; clone_size: many; cdr3_length: 14; d_call: TRBD2; v_call: TRBV5-1; cdr3_nt: TGCGCCAGCTCCGAACCGGGGGGGGCCTACGAGCAGTACTTC; cdr3_aa: CASSEPGGAYEQYF
j_call: TRBJ1-2; clone_size: many; cdr3_length: 12; d_call: .; v_call: TRBV5-1; cdr3_nt: TGCGCCAGCAGCTTGCACAGGGATGGCTACACCTTC; cdr3_aa: CASSLHRDGYTF
j_call: TRBJ2-1; clone_size: few; cdr3_length: 15; d_call: TRBD2; v_call: TRBV5-1; cdr3_nt: TGCGCCAGCAGCTTGGTCGGGGGGGCCAATAATGAGCAGTTCTTC; cdr3_aa: CASSLVGGANNEQFF
j_call: TRBJ2-3; clone_size: many; cdr3_length: 14; d_call: .; v_call: TRBV12-3/TRBV12-4; cdr3_nt: TGTGCCAGCAGTTTAGGGGGGTTCGCAGATACGCAGTATTTT; cdr3_aa: CASSLGGFADTQYF
j_call: TRBJ2-1; clone_size: few; cdr3_length: 14; d_call: .; v_call: TRBV5-1; cdr3_nt: TGCGCCAGCAGCCGAGGACTTGAAAGCGGGGAGCAGTTCTTC; cdr3_aa: CASSRGLESGEQFF
j_call: TRBJ1-4; clone_size: many; cdr3_length: 16; d_call: .; v_call: TRBV6-1; cdr3_nt: TGTGCCAGCAGTGAAGAAGAAATACAGAACAATGAAAAACTGTTTTTT; cdr3_aa: CASSEEEIQNNEKLFF
j_call: TRBJ1-6; clone_size: few; cdr3_length: 14; d_call: TRBD1; v_call: TRBV5-1; cdr3_nt: TGCGCCAGCAGTAGGACAGGGGATAATTCACCCCTCCACTTT; cdr3_aa: CASSRTGDNSPLHF
j_call: TRBJ1-2; clone_size: many; cdr3_length: 12; d_call: .; v_call: TRBV7-2; cdr3_nt: TGTGCCAGCAGCGCCCTGTCGTATGGCTACACCTTC; cdr3_aa: CASSALSYGYTF
j_call: TRBJ2-1; clone_size: many; cdr3_length: 16; d_call: TRBD1; v_call: TRBV6-2/TRBV6-3; cdr3_nt: TGTGCCAGCAGTGCCGGGACAGCGCGCTCCTACAATGAGCAGTTCTTC; cdr3_aa: CASSAGTARSYNEQFF
j_call: TRBJ1-1; clone_size: many; cdr3_length: 13; d_call: .; v_call: TRBV12-3/TRBV12-4; cdr3_nt: TGTGCCAGCAGCTTAGGGGGTCTCACTGAAGCTTTCTTT; cdr3_aa: CASSLGGLTEAFF
j_call: TRBJ2-1; clone_size: many; cdr3_length: 13; d_call: .; v_call: TRBV4-3; cdr3_nt: TGCGCCAGCAGCCAAGATATAGGGGGGGAGCAGTTCTTC; cdr3_aa: CASSQDIGGEQFF
j_call: TRBJ1-2; clone_size: many; cdr3_length: 15; d_call: TRBD1; v_call: TRBV6-1; cdr3_nt: TGTGCCAGCAGACCCGACAGGGAAAGAGGCTATGGCTACACCTTC; cdr3_aa: CASRPDRERGYGYTF
j_call: TRBJ2-2; clone_size: many; cdr3_length: 15; d_call: .; v_call: TRBV4-3; cdr3_nt: TGCGCCAGCAGCCAAGACAGGACGGGCACCGGGGAGCTGTTTTTT; cdr3_aa: CASSQDRTGTGELFF
j_call: TRBJ2-2; clone_size: many; cdr3_length: 15; d_call: .; v_call: TRBV9; cdr3_nt: TGTGCCAGCAGCGTAACAGATGGGGACACCGGGGAGCTGTTTTTT; cdr3_aa: CASSVTDGDTGELFF
j_call: TRBJ2-1; clone_size: many; cdr3_length: 15; d_call: TRBD1; v_call: TRBV4-3; cdr3_nt: TGCGCCAGCAGCCAAGGGACAGGGGTAGACAATGAGCAGTTCTTC; cdr3_aa: CASSQGTGVDNEQFF
j_call: TRBJ2-2; clone_size: many; cdr3_length: 17; d_call: TRBD2; v_call: TRBV12-3/TRBV12-4; cdr3_nt: TGTGCCAGCAGTTTCACTAGCGGGGGTACGAACACCGGGGAGCTGTTTTTT; cdr3_aa: CASSFTSGGTNTGELFF
j_call: TRBJ2-2; clone_size: many; cdr3_length: 15; d_call: .; v_call: TRBV7-8; cdr3_nt: TGTGCCAGCAGCTTACGGGGCCCGAACACCGGGGAGCTGTTTTTT; cdr3_aa: CASSLRGPNTGELFF
j_call: TRBJ1-4; clone_size: many; cdr3_length: 16; d_call: .; v_call: TRBV5-4; cdr3_nt: TGTGCCAGCAGCTTCGGGGGAGGGGGAGGCCTTTCGAAACTGTTTTTT; cdr3_aa: CASSFGGGGGLSKLFF
j_call: TRBJ2-3; clone_size: many; cdr3_length: 14; d_call: .; v_call: TRBV5-6; cdr3_nt: TGTGCCAGCAGCCAAGTCCCCTCTCAGGATACGCAGTATTTT; cdr3_aa: CASSQVPSQDTQYF
j_call: TRBJ2-1; clone_size: few; cdr3_length: 14; d_call: .; v_call: TRBV15; cdr3_nt: TGTGCCACCAGCAGAGTGGACATCTACAATGAGCAGTTCTTC; cdr3_aa: CATSRVDIYNEQFF
j_call: TRBJ1-2; clone_size: many; cdr3_length: 15; d_call: .; v_call: TRBV6-5; cdr3_nt: TGTGCCAGCAGTTCGAATTCCCCAGTGACGTATGGCTACACCTTC; cdr3_aa: CASSSNSPVTYGYTF
j_call: TRBJ1-3; clone_size: many; cdr3_length: 12; d_call: .; v_call: TRBV20-1; cdr3_nt: TGCAGTGCTACGAGTACTCGTGGCACCATATATTTT; cdr3_aa: CSATSTRGTIYF
j_call: TRBJ1-1; clone_size: many; cdr3_length: 16; d_call: .; v_call: TRBV5-1; cdr3_nt: TGCGCCAGCAGCTTGGATCCAGGGGCCTCGAACACTGAAGCTTTCTTT; cdr3_aa: CASSLDPGASNTEAFF
j_call: TRBJ1-1; clone_size: many; cdr3_length: 15; d_call: .; v_call: TRBV5-1; cdr3_nt: TGCGCCAGCAGCTTCCGGTTGCCGGGGAAGACTGAAGCTTTCTTT; cdr3_aa: CASSFRLPGKTEAFF
j_call: TRBJ1-2; clone_size: many; cdr3_length: 16; d_call: .; v_call: TRBV10-3; cdr3_nt: TGTGCCATCAGTGAGAAGGGGCTAAACCTTAACTATGGCTACACCTTC; cdr3_aa: CAISEKGLNLNYGYTF
j_call: TRBJ2-7; clone_size: many; cdr3_length: 14; d_call: .; v_call: TRBV12-3/TRBV12-4; cdr3_nt: TGTGCCAGCAGTCCCGGGACCGCTTCCTACGAGCAGTACTTC; cdr3_aa: CASSPGTASYEQYF
j_call: TRBJ2-5; clone_size: many; cdr3_length: 15; d_call: TRBD1; v_call: TRBV10-3; cdr3_nt: TGTGCCATCAGTGATGGACAGGGGAACCAAGAGACCCAGTACTTC; cdr3_aa: CAISDGQGNQETQYF
j_call: TRBJ2-5; clone_size: many; cdr3_length: 11; d_call: .; v_call: TRBV11-2; cdr3_nt: TGTGCCAGCAGCTTGGTCGAGACCCAGTACTTC; cdr3_aa: CASSLVETQYF
j_call: TRBJ2-2; clone_size: many; cdr3_length: 15; d_call: .; v_call: TRBV5-1; cdr3_nt: TGCGCCAGCAGCTTGGTAGCCGGGAACACCGGGGAGCTGTTTTTT; cdr3_aa: CASSLVAGNTGELFF
j_call: TRBJ2-7; clone_size: .; cdr3_length: 13; d_call: .; v_call: TRBV7-2; cdr3_nt: TGTGCCAGCAGCCTCTTGGGGGTTTACGAGCAGTACTTC; cdr3_aa: CASSLLGVYEQYF
j_call: TRBJ1-6; clone_size: once; cdr3_length: 14; d_call: TRBD1; v_call: TRBV6-4; cdr3_nt: TGTGCCGGAAGACAGGGGTCCAATAATTCACCCCTCCACTTT; cdr3_aa: CAGRQGSNNSPLHF
j_call: TRBJ1-5; clone_size: many; cdr3_length: 13; d_call: TRBD1; v_call: TRBV2; cdr3_nt: TGTGCCAGCCATACAGGGGTCGATCAGCCCCAGCATTTT; cdr3_aa: CASHTGVDQPQHF
j_call: TRBJ2-7; clone_size: few; cdr3_length: 19; d_call: .; v_call: TRBV4-1; cdr3_nt: TGCGCCAGCAGCCAGCTCAGGGCCAACCAAAGGCCCCTGGGGAACGAGCAGTACTTC; cdr3_aa: CASSQLRANQRPLGNEQYF
j_call: TRBJ2-7; clone_size: many; cdr3_length: 14; d_call: .; v_call: TRBV12-3/TRBV12-4; cdr3_nt: TGTGCCAGCAGTTTAAGTTTGGCGGGTGACGAGCAGTACTTC; cdr3_aa: CASSLSLAGDEQYF